The present entry profiles one TCR beta chain with its context. The antigen is undetermined. The sample originates from a study of cytomegalovirus exposure and HLA in healthy donors. CDR3 size: 15 residues. Trimming shortened V by 6 bases and J by 3 bases, and 18 bases separated the two germline ends. Germline CDR1 MDHEN, CDR2 SYDVKM. Study results and caveats: High specificity and sensitivity for cytomegalovirus status were reported for the classifier.

In the PCR, 60 Vbeta and 13 Jbeta primers were used. Produced via immunoSEQ multiplex PCR; TCRdb's table is partial and in-frame only. The table lists approximately 130,000 clones, approximately 80% of them singletons, with 2% to 2.5% in the top ten. The chain employs TRBV28 and TRBJ2-7; D is ambiguous. The sample comprised PBMCs. This TCR came from a woman aged 40 to 55 in good health and CMV-seronegative. The DNA for the CDR3 is TGTGCCAGCAGGAGATCTCAGGATTTAATCTACGAGCAGTACTTC. It yields the protein CASRRSQDLIYEQYF.